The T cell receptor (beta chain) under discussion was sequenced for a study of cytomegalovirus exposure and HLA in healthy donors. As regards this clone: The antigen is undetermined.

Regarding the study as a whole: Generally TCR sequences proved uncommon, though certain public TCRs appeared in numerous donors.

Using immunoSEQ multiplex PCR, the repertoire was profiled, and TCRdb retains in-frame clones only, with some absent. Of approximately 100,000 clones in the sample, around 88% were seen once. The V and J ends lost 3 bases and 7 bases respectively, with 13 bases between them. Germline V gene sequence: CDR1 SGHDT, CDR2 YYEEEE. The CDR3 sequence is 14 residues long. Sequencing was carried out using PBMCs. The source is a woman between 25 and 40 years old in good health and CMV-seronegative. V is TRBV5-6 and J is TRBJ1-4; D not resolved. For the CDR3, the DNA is TGTGCCAGCAGCTGGAGGGCCGTCCGTGAAAAACTGTTTTTT. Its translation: CASSWRAVREKLFF.